What follows describes a single TCR beta chain. These data come from a study of blood T cell repertoires in COVID-19. Study in general: The samples span acute and convalescent COVID-19 from the United States, Italy and Spain. In each case, the material was cDNA or gDNA derived from T cells, B-cell-depleted T cells, or PBMCs.

Trimming shortened V by 2 bases and J by 3 bases, and 13 bases separated the two germline ends. This CDR3 has 15 residues. Germline CDR1 SGHDT, CDR2 YYEEEE. Authors' methods: Estimated nucleated cell counts came from reference gene primer amplification. The table came from immunoSEQ multiplex PCR; TCRdb's copy has only in-frame clones and leaves some out. V, J and clone size reflect that table, while D and trimming were determined from the DNA. Among over 150,000 clones listed, roughly four fifths were seen once. This receptor was identified in a woman aged 80 or older with acute or convalescent COVID-19. Sample: peripheral blood. The V gene is TRBV5-6, the J gene TRBJ2-3; perhaps TRBD1 as D (6 bases). CDR3 residues: CASSLQGSGTDTQYF. CDR3 in DNA: TGTGCCAGCAGCTTACAGGGTAGTGGTACAGATACGCAGTATTTT.